The clone carrying this T cell receptor (beta chain) appeared once. Its antigen remains unknown. The data were obtained in a study of T cell repertoires in cytomegalovirus infection. TCRdb re-called the reads through MiXCR, storing one row per CDR3 protein. Among tens of thousands of distinct CDR3 sequences listed, approximately 22% were seen once. Germline V CDR1 and CDR2: MGHRA, YSYEKL. This CDR3 has 15 amino acids. The V and J ends lost 4 bases and 2 bases respectively, with 14 bases between them. The receptor comes from a human donor in good health (CMV status not recorded). Some clones in this sample may be carry-over from other donors' samples. The sequencing input was PBMCs, sequenced either directly or after in vitro stimulation (not recorded which). V and J are TRBV4-1 and TRBJ1-2, with a tentative D call TRBD1 (6 bases). CDR3 residues: CASSPGGATNYGYTF. The CDR3 DNA reads TGCGCCAGCAGCCCTGGGGGGGCTACGAACTATGGCTACACCTTC.